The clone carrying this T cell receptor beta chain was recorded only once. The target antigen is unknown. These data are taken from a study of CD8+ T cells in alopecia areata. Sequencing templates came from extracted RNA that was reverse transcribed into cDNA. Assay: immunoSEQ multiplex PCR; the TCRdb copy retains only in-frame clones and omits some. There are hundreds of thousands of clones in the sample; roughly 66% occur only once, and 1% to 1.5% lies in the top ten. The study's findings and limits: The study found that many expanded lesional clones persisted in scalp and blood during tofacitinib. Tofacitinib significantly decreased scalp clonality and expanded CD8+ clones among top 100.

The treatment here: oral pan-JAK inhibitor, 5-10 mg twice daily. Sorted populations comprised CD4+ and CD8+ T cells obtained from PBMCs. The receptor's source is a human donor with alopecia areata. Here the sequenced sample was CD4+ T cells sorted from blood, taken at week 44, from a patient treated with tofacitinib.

CDR3 sequence (DNA): TGTGCCAGCAGAGGATCGGAGGCTGAAAAACTGTTTTTT. Translating gives CASRGSEAEKLFF. V gene TRBV6-5 combines with J gene TRBJ1-4; no clear D gene. The germline gives CDR1 MNHEY, CDR2 SVGAGI. The V end was cut by 6 bases, the J end by 7 bases, with 12 bases between. The CDR3 totals 13 residues.